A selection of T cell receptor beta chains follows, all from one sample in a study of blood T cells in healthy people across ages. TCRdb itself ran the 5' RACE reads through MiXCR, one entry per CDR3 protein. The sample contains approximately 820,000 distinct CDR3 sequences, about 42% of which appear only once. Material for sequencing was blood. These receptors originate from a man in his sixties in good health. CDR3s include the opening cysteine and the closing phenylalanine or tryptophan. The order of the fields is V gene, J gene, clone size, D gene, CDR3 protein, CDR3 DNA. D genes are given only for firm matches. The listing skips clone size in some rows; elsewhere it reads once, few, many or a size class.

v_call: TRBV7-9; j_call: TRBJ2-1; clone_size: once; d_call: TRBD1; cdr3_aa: CATFMDRGDYNEQFF; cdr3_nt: TGTGCCACCTTCATGGACAGGGGCGATTACAATGAGCAGTTCTTC
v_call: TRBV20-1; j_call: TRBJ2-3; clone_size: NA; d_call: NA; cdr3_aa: CSATQIPGLAKNTDTQYF; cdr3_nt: TGCAGTGCTACTCAAATCCCGGGACTGGCAAAAAACACAGATACGCAGTATTTT
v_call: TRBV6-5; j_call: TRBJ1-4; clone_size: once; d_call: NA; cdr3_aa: CASSYLLGGQGGKGKLFF; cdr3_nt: TGTGCCAGCAGTTACCTCCTGGGGGGGCAGGGAGGGAAAGGAAAACTGTTTTTT
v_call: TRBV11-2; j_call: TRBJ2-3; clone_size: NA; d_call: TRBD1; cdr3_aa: CASSPSGQAPDTQYF; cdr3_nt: TGTGCCAGCAGCCCATCCGGACAGGCTCCAGATACGCAGTATTTT
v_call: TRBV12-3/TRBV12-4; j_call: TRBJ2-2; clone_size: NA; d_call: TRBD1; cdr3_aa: CASGGQGSTGELFF; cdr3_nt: TGTGCCAGCGGGGGACAGGGAAGCACCGGGGAGCTGTTTTTT
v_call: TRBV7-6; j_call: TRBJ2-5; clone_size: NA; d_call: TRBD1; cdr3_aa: CASSNPGQGFETQYF; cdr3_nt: TGTGCCAGCAGCAACCCGGGACAGGGCTTTGAGACCCAGTACTTC
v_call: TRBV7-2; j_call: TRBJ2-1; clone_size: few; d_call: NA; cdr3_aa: CASSLAVYEQFF; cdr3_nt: TGTGCCAGCAGCTTAGCGGTCTACGAGCAGTTCTTC
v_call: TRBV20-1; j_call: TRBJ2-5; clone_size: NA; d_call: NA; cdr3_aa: CSASLGRRETQYF; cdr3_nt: TGCAGTGCTAGTTTGGGGAGAAGGGAGACCCAGTACTTC
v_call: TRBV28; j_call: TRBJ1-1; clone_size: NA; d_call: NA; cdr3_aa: CASSLIGGVNTEAFF; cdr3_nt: TGTGCCAGCAGTTTAATAGGAGGGGTGAACACTGAAGCTTTCTTT
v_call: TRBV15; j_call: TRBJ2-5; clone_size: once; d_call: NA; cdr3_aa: CATSRDSRGETQYF; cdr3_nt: TGTGCCACCAGCAGAGATAGTAGAGGAGAGACCCAGTACTTC
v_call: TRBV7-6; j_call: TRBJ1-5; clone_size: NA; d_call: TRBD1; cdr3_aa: CASSLLPGQGVNQSQHF; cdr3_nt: TGTGCCAGCAGCTTACTCCCGGGACAGGGTGTTAATCAGTCCCAGCATTTT
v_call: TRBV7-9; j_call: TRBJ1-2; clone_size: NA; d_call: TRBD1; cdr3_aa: CASSWDSRDYTF; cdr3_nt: TGTGCCAGCAGCTGGGACAGCAGGGACTACACCTTC
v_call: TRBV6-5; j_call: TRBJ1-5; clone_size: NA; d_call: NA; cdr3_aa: CASHRVGQPQHF; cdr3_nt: TGTGCCAGTCATCGGGTTGGACAGCCCCAGCATTTT
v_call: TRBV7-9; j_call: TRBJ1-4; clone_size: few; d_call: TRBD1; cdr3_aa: CASSRPVLGGDEKLFF; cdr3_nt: TGTGCCAGCAGCCGCCCTGTTTTAGGGGGCGATGAAAAACTGTTTTTT
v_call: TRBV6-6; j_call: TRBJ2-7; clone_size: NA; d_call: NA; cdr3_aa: CASSYSSLTGVYNEQYF; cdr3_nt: TGTGCCAGCAGTTATTCGTCTCTCACGGGGGTCTACAATGAGCAGTACTTC
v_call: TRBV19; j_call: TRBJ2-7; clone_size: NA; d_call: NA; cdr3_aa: CASSGQKGPLEQYF; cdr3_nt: TGTGCCAGTAGCGGACAGAAAGGCCCGCTCGAGCAGTACTTC
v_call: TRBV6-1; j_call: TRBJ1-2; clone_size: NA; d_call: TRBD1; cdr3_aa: CASRDRDSSFGYGYTF; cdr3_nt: TGTGCCAGCAGAGACCGGGACAGCTCCTTCGGGTATGGCTACACCTTC
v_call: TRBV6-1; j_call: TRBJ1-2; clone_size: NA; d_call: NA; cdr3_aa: CASSAPQGGYGYTF; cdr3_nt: TGTGCCAGCAGTGCGCCCCAGGGAGGATATGGCTACACCTTC
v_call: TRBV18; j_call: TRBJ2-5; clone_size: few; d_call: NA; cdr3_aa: CASTQTRERETQYF; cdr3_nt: TGTGCCAGCACCCAGACCAGGGAGAGGGAGACCCAGTACTTC
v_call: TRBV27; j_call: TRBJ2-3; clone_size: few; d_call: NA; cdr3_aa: CASSVSYTDTQYF; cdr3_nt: TGTGCCAGCAGTGTATCCTACACAGATACGCAGTATTTT
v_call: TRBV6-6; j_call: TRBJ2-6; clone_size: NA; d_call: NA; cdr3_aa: CASSYSRLGANVLTF; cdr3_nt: TGTGCCAGCAGTTACTCGCGGCTAGGGGCCAACGTCCTGACTTTC
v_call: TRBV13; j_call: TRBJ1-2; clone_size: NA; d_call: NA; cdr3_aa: CASSRAEDGYTF; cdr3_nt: TGTGCCAGCAGTCGCGCCGAGGATGGCTACACCTTC
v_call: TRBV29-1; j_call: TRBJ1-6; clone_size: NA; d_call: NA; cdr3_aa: CSVGRGDGSPLHF; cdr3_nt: TGCAGCGTTGGAAGGGGAGACGGGTCACCCCTCCACTTT
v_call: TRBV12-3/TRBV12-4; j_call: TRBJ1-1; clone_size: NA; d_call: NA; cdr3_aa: CASSSEGVAFF; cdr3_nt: TGTGCCAGCAGTTCGGAAGGGGTGGCTTTCTTT
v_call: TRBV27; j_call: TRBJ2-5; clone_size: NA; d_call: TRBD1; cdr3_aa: CASRTGWEETQYF; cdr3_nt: TGTGCCAGCAGGACAGGGTGGGAAGAGACCCAGTACTTC
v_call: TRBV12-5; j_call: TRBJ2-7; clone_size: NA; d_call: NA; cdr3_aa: CASGLGRTSYEQYF; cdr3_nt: TGTGCTAGTGGTTTGGGACGGACCTCCTACGAGCAGTACTTC
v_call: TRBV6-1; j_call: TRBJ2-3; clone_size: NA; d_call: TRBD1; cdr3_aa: CASGSGQGTVTDTQYF; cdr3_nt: TGTGCCAGCGGATCCGGACAGGGAACGGTCACAGATACGCAGTATTTT
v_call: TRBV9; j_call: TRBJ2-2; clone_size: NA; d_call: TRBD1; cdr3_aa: CASSVVGTGGSNTGELFF; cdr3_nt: TGTGCCAGCAGCGTAGTAGGTACAGGGGGGTCGAACACCGGGGAGCTGTTTTTT
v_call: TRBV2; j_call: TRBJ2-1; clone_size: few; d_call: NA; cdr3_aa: CASSDAGMNEQFF; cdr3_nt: TGTGCCAGCAGTGACGCGGGGATGAATGAGCAGTTCTTC
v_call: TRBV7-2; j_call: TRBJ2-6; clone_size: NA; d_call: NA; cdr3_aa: CASRLGRSGANVLTF; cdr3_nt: TGTGCCAGCAGGCTGGGACGCTCTGGGGCCAACGTCCTGACTTTC
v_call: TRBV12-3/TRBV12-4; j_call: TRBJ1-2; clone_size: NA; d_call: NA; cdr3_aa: CASSFGQPYGYTF; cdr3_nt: TGTGCCAGCAGTTTCGGACAGCCCTATGGCTACACCTTC
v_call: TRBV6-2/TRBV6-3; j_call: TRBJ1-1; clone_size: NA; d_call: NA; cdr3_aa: CASSYRNSFNTEAFF; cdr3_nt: TGTGCCAGCAGTTACCGAAACTCCTTTAACACTGAAGCTTTCTTT
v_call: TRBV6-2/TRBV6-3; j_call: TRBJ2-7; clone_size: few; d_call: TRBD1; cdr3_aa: CASRLRGQPYEQYF; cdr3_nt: TGTGCCAGCCGCCTTCGGGGACAGCCCTACGAGCAGTACTTC
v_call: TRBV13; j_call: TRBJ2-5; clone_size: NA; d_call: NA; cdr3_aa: CASSLRFGGAPGTQYF; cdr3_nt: TGTGCCAGCAGCTTGAGGTTCGGAGGTGCCCCAGGGACCCAGTACTTC
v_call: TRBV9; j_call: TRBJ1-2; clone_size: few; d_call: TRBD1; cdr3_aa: CASSGTGGSGYTF; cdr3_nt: TGTGCCAGCAGCGGTACAGGGGGTTCTGGCTACACCTTC
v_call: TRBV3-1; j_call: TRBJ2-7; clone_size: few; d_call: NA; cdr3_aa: CASSQEPGLSQQYF; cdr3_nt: TGTGCCAGCAGCCAAGAACCGGGCTTGAGCCAGCAGTACTTC
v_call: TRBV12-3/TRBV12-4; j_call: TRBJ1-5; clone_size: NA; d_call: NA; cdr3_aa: CASSSTVHQPQHF; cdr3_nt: TGTGCCAGCAGTTCGACAGTTCATCAGCCCCAGCATTTT
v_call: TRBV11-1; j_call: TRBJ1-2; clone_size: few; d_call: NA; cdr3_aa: CASSFGQSEGYTF; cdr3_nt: TGTGCCAGCAGCTTCGGACAATCGGAAGGCTACACCTTC
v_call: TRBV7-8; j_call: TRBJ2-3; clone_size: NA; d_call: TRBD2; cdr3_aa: CASSGGGAQYF; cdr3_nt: TGTGCCAGCAGCGGGGGAGGGGCGCAGTATTTT
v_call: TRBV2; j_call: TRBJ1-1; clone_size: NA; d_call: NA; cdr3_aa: CASGVGMNTEAFF; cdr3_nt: TGTGCCAGCGGCGTAGGAATGAACACTGAAGCTTTCTTT
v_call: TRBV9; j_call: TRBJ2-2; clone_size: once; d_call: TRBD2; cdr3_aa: CAGDYRDGDTGELFF; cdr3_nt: TGTGCCGGGGACTACCGGGACGGCGATACCGGGGAGCTGTTTTTT
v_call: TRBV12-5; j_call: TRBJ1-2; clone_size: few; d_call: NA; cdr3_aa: CASGLYPQGLDYGYTF; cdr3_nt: TGTGCTAGTGGTTTGTACCCACAGGGACTAGACTATGGCTACACCTTC
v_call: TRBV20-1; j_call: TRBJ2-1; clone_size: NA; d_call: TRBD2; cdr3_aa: CSARPRGLGYNEQFF; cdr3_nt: TGCAGTGCTAGACCCCGGGGACTAGGCTACAATGAGCAGTTCTTC
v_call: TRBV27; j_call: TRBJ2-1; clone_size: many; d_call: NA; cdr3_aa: CASSLRGSYNEQFF; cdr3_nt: TGTGCCAGCAGTCTCAGGGGCTCCTACAATGAGCAGTTCTTC
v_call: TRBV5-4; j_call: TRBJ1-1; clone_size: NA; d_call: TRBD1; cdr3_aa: CASSLGGPTGAMNTEAFF; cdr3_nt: TGTGCCAGCAGCTTGGGAGGGCCGACAGGGGCCATGAACACTGAAGCTTTCTTT
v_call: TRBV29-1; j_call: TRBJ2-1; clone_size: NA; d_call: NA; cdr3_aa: CSVRGGLEGMSYNEQFF; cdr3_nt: TGCAGCGTTAGAGGGGGCCTGGAGGGAATGTCCTACAATGAGCAGTTCTTC